Detailed here is one T cell receptor (beta chain). No cognate antigen has been identified for it. Per-base qualities were not stored, and no clone one base away is much larger. The record originates from a study of shared clonotypes between healthy human individuals (dated by TCRdb to 2018 to 2020). Study-wide context: The cohort comprised a couple of women and three men aged 18 to 49 years. For each donor, three plates each were used for CD4 naive and CD4 memory, two plates were used for CD8 naive, and one plate was used for CD8 memory. Different laboratories and diverse techniques were used to prepare libraries and sequence TCR repertoires, to increase sequencing depth and limit assay-specific biases. Leukapheresis yielded between about 0.85 and 10 billion PBMCs per donor. The study deeply sequenced blood TCR repertoires of five healthy adults to estimate repertoire size and the extent of clonotype sharing between individuals.

Using the deep immunoSEQ assay, TCR CDR3 regions were amplified from genomic DNA by multiplex PCR. Genomic DNA extracted from each cell subset was distributed evenly over all wells of several immunoSEQ 96-well plates, and each plate served as one replicate. For sorted subsets, approximately 0.2 ug of genomic DNA, equivalent to roughly 33,000 T cell genomes, went into each replicate PCR. The purified libraries were quantified using a Qubit 3.0 fluorometer, sized with a Bioanalyzer 2100, and then quantified again using the KAPA Library Quantification kit. Each immunoSEQ 96-well plate was sequenced on its own single-read 150-cycle Illumina NextSeq 550 flow cell. The original pipeline was this. The immunoSEQ output contained only junctional sequences without quality scores, so filtering could not match that applied to full-length reads. Sequences were annotated with PyIR, a Python wrapper for IgBLAST v1.9, and V/J genes and CDR3 were assigned using IMGT germline references. Reads with weak V/J assignments (E-value above 1e-6), missing CDR3, stop codons, out-of-frame junctions, or ambiguous translated residues were removed. V3J clonotypes were defined by identical inferred V gene, J gene, and CDR3 amino acid sequence. Percentage overlap between repertoires was computed as shared unique clonotypes divided by the size of the smaller repertoire. Repertoire richness was assessed with RTK rarefaction, the Chao1 estimator, and Recon v2.1 estimates of unobserved clonotypes. OLGA was used to compute generation probabilities for all TCRbeta clonotypes that the gDNA method yielded from a handful of donors. Held by TCRdb, this immuneACCESS table contains in-frame sequences only and omits some clones. Under half of the omission traces to an unresolved V gene where checked; the cause of the rest is unknown. For V, J and clone size, that table is used; D and trimming come from the DNA. For this sample the table gives 400,000 to 600,000 clones, of which 95% to 97% were detected only once. Clones ranked in the top ten supply about 0.067% of the sample.

Healthy HIV-negative adults with no recently reported acute infections or vaccinations were included as donors. All donors were Caucasian adults living in Nashville, Tennessee, USA. Magnetic negative selection was used to enrich CD4+ T cells, after which naive cells were positively selected on CD45RA and the negative fraction became the memory subset. After blood collection by leukapheresis, PBMCs were isolated using Ficoll-Histopaque density gradient centrifugation and then cryopreserved in the vapor phase of liquid nitrogen. Purity and quantity of every magnetically sorted T cell population were checked by analytical flow cytometry. Each sorted fraction had its genomic DNA isolated and then quantified by UV absorbance on a Nanodrop 2000c. The research as a whole found: Because the study included only a small number of donors, the genetic and exposure-history diversity represented was limited. When a few donors were compared, the shared fraction of clonotypes was about 5% for naive CD4, about 4% for naive CD8, roughly 2.3% for memory CD4, and roughly 0.43% for memory CD8. Pairwise subsampling led to the expectation that sequencing depth would affect the degree of clonotype sharing among donors. Even with the large sequencing depth, rarefaction of the sorted-subset datasets indicated that sequencing was incomplete. Naive subsets generally had larger estimated clonotype richness than memory subsets. Compared with non-shared clonotypes, the clonotypes found in all four sorted-subset donors had higher generation probabilities. Sampling was restricted to blood, and TCR repertoires in tissue are likely to differ from TCR repertoires in blood.

CDR1 and CDR2, per the germline V gene (reference sequence), are SEHNR and FQNEAQ. The CDR3 has 16 amino acids, counting the end cysteine and phenylalanine. Just CDR3 DNA is preserved here, 48 bases in frame from base 1. V trim: 2 bases; J trim: 3 bases; unmatched bases: 4. Sequencing was carried out using naive CD4+ T cells sorted from blood. Sample cell subset or site, as interpreted from the label and publication: CD45RA+ positively selected. The chain was built from TRBV7-9 and TRBJ2-1, with 10 middle bases fitting TRBD2. The receptor was derived from a woman aged 25 to 39 in good health. For the CDR3, the sequence is CASSLTLAGVYNEQFF. The nucleotide sequence reads as follows: TGTGCCAGCAGCTTAACGCTAGCGGGAGTCTACAATGAGCAGTTCTTC.